This T cell receptor (beta chain) was captured in a study of blood T cell repertoires in COVID-19. Germline V gene sequence: CDR1 MNHNY, CDR2 SVGAGI (reference sequence). V shed 5 bases and J 4 bases; nucleotides not matched to a gene: 10. This CDR3 has 17 amino acids. In the study's own analysis: Reference gene primer amplification in the assay estimated nucleated cell counts. TCRdb's copy holds only in-frame clones and misses some; the assay was immunoSEQ multiplex PCR. That table gives V, J and clone size, and the DNA gave D and trimming. Seen here are 200,000 to 300,000 clones, around 80% observed once, and the top ten hold under 5%.

The receptor was derived from a man aged 55 to 70 with acute or convalescent COVID-19. The gene calls are TRBV6-6 and TRBJ2-1; 11 nucleotides align to TRBD2. The sequencing sample was made of peripheral blood. The DNA for the CDR3 is TGTGCCAGCAGTCGGCTTCCTAGCGGGGGGTTGTACAATGAGCAGTTCTTC. Protein sequence: CASSRLPSGGLYNEQFF.